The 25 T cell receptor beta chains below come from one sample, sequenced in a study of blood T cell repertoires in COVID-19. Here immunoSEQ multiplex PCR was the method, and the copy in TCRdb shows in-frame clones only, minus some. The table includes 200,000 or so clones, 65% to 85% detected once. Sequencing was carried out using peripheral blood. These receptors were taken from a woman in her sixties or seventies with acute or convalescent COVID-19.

The CDR3 loop reads CASSPRGTNYGYTF. The CDR3 nucleotides read TGTGCCAGTAGTCCCCGGGGTACTAACTATGGCTACACCTTC. This rearrangement joins TRBV19 to TRBJ1-2; no reliable D call. V was pared by 5 bases and J by 0 bases, with 10 bases between. Germline V gives CDR1 LNHDA, CDR2 SQIVND (reference sequence). CDR3 length: 14 residues.

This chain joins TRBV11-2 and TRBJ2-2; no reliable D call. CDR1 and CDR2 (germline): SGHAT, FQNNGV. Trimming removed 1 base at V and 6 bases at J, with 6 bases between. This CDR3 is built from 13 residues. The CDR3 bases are TGTGCCAGCAGCTTAGGGCCACCCGGGGAGCTGTTTTTT. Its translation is CASSLGPPGELFF.

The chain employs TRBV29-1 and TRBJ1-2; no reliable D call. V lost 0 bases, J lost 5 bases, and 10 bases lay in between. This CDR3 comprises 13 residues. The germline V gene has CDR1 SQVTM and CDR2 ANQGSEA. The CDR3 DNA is TGCAGCGTTGAAGATCTTCTAGTGTATGGCTACACCTTC. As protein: CSVEDLLVYGYTF.

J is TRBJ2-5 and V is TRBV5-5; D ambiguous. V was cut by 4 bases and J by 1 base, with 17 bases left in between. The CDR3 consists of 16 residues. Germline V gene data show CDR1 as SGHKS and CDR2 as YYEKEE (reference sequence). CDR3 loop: CASSPLLNRVQETQYF. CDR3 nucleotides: TGTGCCAGCAGCCCTCTCTTGAATCGGGTCCAAGAGACCCAGTACTTC.

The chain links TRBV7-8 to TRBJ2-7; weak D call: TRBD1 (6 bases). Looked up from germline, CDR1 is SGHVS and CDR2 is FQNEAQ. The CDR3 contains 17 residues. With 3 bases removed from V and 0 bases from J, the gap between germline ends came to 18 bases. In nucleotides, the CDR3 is TGTGCCAGCAGCTTGAAACTTCGACAGGCCAGCTCCTACGAGCAGTACTTC. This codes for CASSLKLRQASSYEQYF.

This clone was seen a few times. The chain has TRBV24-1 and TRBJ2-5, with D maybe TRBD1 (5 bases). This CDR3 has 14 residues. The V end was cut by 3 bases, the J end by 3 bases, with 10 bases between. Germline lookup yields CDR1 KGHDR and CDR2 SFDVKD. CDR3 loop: CATSDPRAEETQYF. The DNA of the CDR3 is TGTGCCACCAGTGATCCCAGGGCGGAAGAGACCCAGTACTTC.

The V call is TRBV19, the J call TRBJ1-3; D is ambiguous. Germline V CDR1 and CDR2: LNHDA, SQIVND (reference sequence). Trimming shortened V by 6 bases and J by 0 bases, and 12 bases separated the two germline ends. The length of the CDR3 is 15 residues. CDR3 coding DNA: TGTGCCAGTAGGGTGGGAGGACTCTCTGGAAACACCATATATTTT. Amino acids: CASRVGGLSGNTIYF.

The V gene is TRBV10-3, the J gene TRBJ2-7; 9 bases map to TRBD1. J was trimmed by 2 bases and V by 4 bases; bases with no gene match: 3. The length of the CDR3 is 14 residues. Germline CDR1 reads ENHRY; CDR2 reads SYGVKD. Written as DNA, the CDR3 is TGTGCCATCAGTGGAGGACAGGGGACCTACGAGCAGTACTTC. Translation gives CAISGGQGTYEQYF.

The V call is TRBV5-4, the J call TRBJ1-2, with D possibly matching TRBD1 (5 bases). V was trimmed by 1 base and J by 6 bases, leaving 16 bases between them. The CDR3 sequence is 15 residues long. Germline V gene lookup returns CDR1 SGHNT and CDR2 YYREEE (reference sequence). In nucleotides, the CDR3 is TGTGCCAGCAGCTTGCCACGAGGAGGGGAAGATGGCTACACCTTC. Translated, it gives CASSLPRGGEDGYTF.

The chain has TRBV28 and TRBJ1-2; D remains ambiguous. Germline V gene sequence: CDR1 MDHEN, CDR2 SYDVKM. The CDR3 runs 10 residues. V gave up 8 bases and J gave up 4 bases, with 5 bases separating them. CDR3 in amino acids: CASYRYGYTF. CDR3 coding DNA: TGTGCCAGCTATCGCTATGGCTACACCTTC.

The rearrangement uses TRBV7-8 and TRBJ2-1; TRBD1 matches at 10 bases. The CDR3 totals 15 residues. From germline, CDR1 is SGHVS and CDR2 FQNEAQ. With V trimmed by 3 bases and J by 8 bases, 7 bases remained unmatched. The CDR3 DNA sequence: TGTGCCAGCAGCTTTTGGGACAGGGGATCCGATGAGCAGTTCTTC. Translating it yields CASSFWDRGSDEQFF. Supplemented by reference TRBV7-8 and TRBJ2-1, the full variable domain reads GAGVSQSPRYKVAKRGQDVALRCDPISGHVSLFWYQQALGQGPEFLTYFQNEAQLDKSGLPSDRFFAERPEGSVSTLKIQRTQQEDSAVYLCASSFWDRGSDEQFFGPGTRLTVL.

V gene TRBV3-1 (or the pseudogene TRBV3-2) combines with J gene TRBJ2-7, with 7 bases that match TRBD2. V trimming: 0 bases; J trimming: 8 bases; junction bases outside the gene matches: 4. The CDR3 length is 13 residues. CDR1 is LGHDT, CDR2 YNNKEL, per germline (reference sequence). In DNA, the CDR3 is TGTGCCAGCAGCCAAGATCGGCGGGGGAAGCAGTACTTC. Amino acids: CASSQDRRGKQYF.

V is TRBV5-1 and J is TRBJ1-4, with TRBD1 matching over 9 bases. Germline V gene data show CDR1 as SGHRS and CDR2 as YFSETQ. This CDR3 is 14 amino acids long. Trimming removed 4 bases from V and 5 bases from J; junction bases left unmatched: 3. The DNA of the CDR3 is TGCGCCAGCAGCCAAGGACAGGGGAATGAAAAACTGTTTTTT. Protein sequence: CASSQGQGNEKLFF.

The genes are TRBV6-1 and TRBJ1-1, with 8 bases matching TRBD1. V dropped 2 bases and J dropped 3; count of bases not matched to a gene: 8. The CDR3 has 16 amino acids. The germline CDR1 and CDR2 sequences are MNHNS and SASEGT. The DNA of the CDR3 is TGTGCCAGCAGTGAAACAAGGTGGACAGGGCACACTGAAGCTTTCTTT. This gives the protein CASSETRWTGHTEAFF.

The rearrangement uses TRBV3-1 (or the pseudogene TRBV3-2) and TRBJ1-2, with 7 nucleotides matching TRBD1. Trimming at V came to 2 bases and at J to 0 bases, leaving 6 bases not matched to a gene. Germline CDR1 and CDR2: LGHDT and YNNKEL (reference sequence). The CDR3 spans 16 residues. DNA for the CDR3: TGTGCCAGCAGCCAACCGACGACAGGGACTAACTATGGCTACACCTTC. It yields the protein CASSQPTTGTNYGYTF.

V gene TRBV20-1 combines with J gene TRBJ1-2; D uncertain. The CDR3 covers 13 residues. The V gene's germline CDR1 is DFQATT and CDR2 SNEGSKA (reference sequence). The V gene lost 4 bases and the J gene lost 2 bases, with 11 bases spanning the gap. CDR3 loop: CSAIDYRNYGYTF. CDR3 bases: TGCAGTGCTATTGACTACCGCAACTATGGCTACACCTTC.

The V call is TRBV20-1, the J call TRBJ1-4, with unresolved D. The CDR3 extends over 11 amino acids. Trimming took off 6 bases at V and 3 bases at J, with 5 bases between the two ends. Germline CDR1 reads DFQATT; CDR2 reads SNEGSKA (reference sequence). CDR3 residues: CSALSNEKLFF. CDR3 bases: TGCAGTGCCCTCTCTAATGAAAAACTGTTTTTT.

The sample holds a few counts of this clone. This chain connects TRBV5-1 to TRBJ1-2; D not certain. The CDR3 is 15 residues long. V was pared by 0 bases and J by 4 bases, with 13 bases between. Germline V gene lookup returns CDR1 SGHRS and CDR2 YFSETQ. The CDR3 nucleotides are TGCGCCAGCAGCTTGGAGGCGGGCGTCGGCTATGGCTACACCTTC. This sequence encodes CASSLEAGVGYGYTF. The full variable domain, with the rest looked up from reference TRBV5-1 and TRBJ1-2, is KAGVTQTPRYLIKTRGQQVTLSCSPISGHRSVSWYQQTPGQGLQFLFEYFSETQRNKGNFPGRFSGRQFSNSRSEMNVSTLELGDSALYLCASSLEAGVGYGYTFGSGTRLTVV.

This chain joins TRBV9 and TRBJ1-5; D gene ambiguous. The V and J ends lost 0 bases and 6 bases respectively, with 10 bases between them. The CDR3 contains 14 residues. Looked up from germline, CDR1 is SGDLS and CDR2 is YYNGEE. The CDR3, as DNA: TGTGCCAGCAGCGTAGAGGGAGAGGGTCAGCCCCAGCATTTT. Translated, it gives CASSVEGEGQPQHF.

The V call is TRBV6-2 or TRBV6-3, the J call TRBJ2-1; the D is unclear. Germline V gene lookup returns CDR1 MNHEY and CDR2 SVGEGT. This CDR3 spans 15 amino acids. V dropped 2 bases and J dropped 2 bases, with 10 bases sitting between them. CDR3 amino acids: CASSYDGLPYNEQFF. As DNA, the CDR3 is TGTGCCAGCAGTTACGATGGCCTGCCCTACAATGAGCAGTTCTTC.

CDR3 sequence (DNA): TGCGCCAGCAGCCAGGACCGCTTGACGGGACAGTATGGCTACACCTTC. Translating gives CASSQDRLTGQYGYTF. The V gene is TRBV4-1, the J gene TRBJ1-2, with 7 nucleotides matching TRBD1. Germline V gene lookup returns CDR1 MGHRA and CDR2 YSYEKL. The V segment lost 3 bases and the J segment 5 bases; nucleotides outside the gene matches: 12. This CDR3 has 16 residues.

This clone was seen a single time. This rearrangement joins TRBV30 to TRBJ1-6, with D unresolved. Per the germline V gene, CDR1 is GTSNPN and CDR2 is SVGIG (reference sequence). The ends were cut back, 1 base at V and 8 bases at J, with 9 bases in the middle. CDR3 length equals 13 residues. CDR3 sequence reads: CAWSGASDSPLHF. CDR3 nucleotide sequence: TGTGCCTGGAGTGGAGCGAGCGATTCACCCCTCCACTTT.

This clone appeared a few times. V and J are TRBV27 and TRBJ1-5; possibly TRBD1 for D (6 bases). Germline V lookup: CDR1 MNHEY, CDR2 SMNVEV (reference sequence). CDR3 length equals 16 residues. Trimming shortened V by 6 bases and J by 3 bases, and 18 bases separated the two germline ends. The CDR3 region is CASSPWTVGANQPQHF. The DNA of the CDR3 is TGTGCCAGCAGCCCATGGACAGTAGGGGCCAATCAGCCCCAGCATTTT.

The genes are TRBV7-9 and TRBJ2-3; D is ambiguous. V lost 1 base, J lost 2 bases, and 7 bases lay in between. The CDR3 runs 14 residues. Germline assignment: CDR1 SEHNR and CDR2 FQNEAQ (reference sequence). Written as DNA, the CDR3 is TGTGCCAGCAGCTTAGAACTCAACACAGATACGCAGTATTTT. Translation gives CASSLELNTDTQYF.

CDR3 sequence reads: CAWSIGDRGYSGYTF. The CDR3 DNA sequence: TGTGCCTGGAGTATAGGCGACAGGGGATATAGTGGCTACACCTTC. V is TRBV30 and J is TRBJ1-2; 8 bases are a match to TRBD1. With V trimmed by 2 bases and J by 7 bases, 12 bases remained unmatched. Germline V gene data show CDR1 as GTSNPN and CDR2 as SVGIG (reference sequence). The CDR3 sequence is 15 residues long.